This is a list of T cell receptor beta chains from one sample in a study of graft-versus-host responses after intestinal transplantation. Which antigens these TCRs recognize remains unknown. Libraries were prepared by immunoSEQ multiplex PCR; TCRdb keeps only in-frame clonotypes and omits some of them. The sample has about 88,000 clones, about 91% seen once. The material sequenced was unstimulated CD4+ T cells sorted from spleen or lymph node cells, taken before transplant. These receptor sequences come from a human donor who was the organ donor for an intestinal transplant. CDR3s include the opening cysteine and the closing phenylalanine or tryptophan. D genes are given only for firm matches. The size entry is marked missing in some rows and otherwise reads once, few, many or a size class.

v_gene: TRBV21-1
d_gene: NA
abundance: NA
j_gene: TRBJ2-7
CDR3aa: CASSKAWAGMVHEQYF
CDR3nt: TGTGCCAGCAGCAAAGCTTGGGCAGGGATGGTCCACGAGCAGTACTTC

v_gene: TRBV7-6
d_gene: NA
abundance: NA
j_gene: TRBJ2-1
CDR3aa: CASRSGNNEQFF
CDR3nt: TGTGCCAGTAGAAGCGGCAACAATGAGCAGTTCTTC

v_gene: TRBV6-5
d_gene: NA
abundance: NA
j_gene: TRBJ2-5
CDR3aa: CASSSATLGGTQYF
CDR3nt: TGTGCCAGCAGTTCGGCAACTCTAGGGGGAACCCAGTACTTC

v_gene: TRBV2
d_gene: TRBD2
abundance: NA
j_gene: TRBJ2-5
CDR3aa: CASSALAAVRETQYF
CDR3nt: TGTGCCAGCAGTGCACTAGCGGCCGTAAGAGAGACCCAGTACTTC

v_gene: TRBV28
d_gene: NA
abundance: NA
j_gene: TRBJ1-1
CDR3aa: CASSFGPGGAFF
CDR3nt: TGTGCCAGCAGTTTCGGGCCTGGGGGCGCTTTCTTT

v_gene: TRBV30
d_gene: NA
abundance: NA
j_gene: TRBJ1-2
CDR3aa: CACNRRSNYGYTF
CDR3nt: TGTGCCTGCAACAGGCGCTCTAACTATGGCTACACCTTC

v_gene: TRBV29-1
d_gene: NA
abundance: NA
j_gene: TRBJ2-7
CDR3aa: CSVETNRVHEQYF
CDR3nt: TGCAGCGTTGAGACGAACAGGGTCCACGAGCAGTACTTC

v_gene: TRBV18
d_gene: TRBD1
abundance: NA
j_gene: TRBJ1-1
CDR3aa: CASSPMDRLTMNTEAFF
CDR3nt: TGTGCCAGCTCACCGATGGACAGGCTTACTATGAACACTGAAGCTTTCTTT

v_gene: TRBV11-3
d_gene: NA
abundance: once
j_gene: TRBJ2-1
CDR3aa: CASSPRSGEGNEQFF
CDR3nt: TGTGCCAGCAGCCCTCGGTCGGGAGAGGGGAATGAGCAGTTCTTC

v_gene: TRBV6-5
d_gene: TRBD1
abundance: once
j_gene: TRBJ2-3
CDR3aa: CASSDRGQDTQYF
CDR3nt: TGTGCCAGCAGCGACAGGGGGCAGGATACGCAGTATTTT

v_gene: TRBV10-3
d_gene: NA
abundance: NA
j_gene: TRBJ2-7
CDR3aa: CAIRWGEVGEQYF
CDR3nt: TGTGCCATCAGGTGGGGGGAGGTTGGCGAGCAGTACTTC

v_gene: TRBV28
d_gene: NA
abundance: NA
j_gene: TRBJ2-3
CDR3aa: CASSLIGLWGRSSTDTQYF
CDR3nt: TGTGCCAGCAGTTTAATTGGGTTGTGGGGGAGGTCCAGCACAGATACGCAGTATTTT

v_gene: TRBV14
d_gene: NA
abundance: NA
j_gene: TRBJ2-7
CDR3aa: CASSQTWAGPYEQYF
CDR3nt: TGTGCCAGCAGCCAGACGTGGGCGGGACCCTACGAGCAGTACTTC

v_gene: TRBV6-4
d_gene: NA
abundance: NA
j_gene: TRBJ2-7
CDR3aa: CASSGERGFREQYF
CDR3nt: TGTGCCAGCAGTGGAGAACGGGGGTTTCGCGAGCAGTACTTC

v_gene: TRBV6-1
d_gene: TRBD2
abundance: NA
j_gene: TRBJ2-7
CDR3aa: CASKRGSQTYEQYF
CDR3nt: TGTGCCAGCAAGCGGGGATCCCAGACCTACGAGCAGTACTTC

v_gene: TRBV10-1
d_gene: NA
abundance: NA
j_gene: TRBJ1-3
CDR3aa: CASRDSPGNTIYF
CDR3nt: TGCGCCAGCAGAGACAGCCCTGGAAACACCATATATTTT

v_gene: TRBV5-6
d_gene: TRBD1
abundance: NA
j_gene: TRBJ1-2
CDR3aa: CASSLESGGVKYGYTF
CDR3nt: TGTGCCAGCAGCTTGGAATCAGGGGGCGTTAAGTATGGCTACACCTTC

v_gene: TRBV2
d_gene: TRBD2
abundance: NA
j_gene: TRBJ2-7
CDR3aa: CASSEQAAGENEQYF
CDR3nt: TGTGCCAGCAGTGAACAGGCGGCGGGAGAGAACGAGCAGTACTTC

v_gene: TRBV10-1
d_gene: TRBD1
abundance: NA
j_gene: TRBJ2-5
CDR3aa: CASSEFTGGPQETQYF
CDR3nt: TGCGCCAGCAGTGAGTTTACAGGGGGCCCCCAAGAGACCCAGTACTTC

v_gene: TRBV6-1
d_gene: NA
abundance: NA
j_gene: TRBJ1-2
CDR3aa: CASSLRVGANYGYTF
CDR3nt: TGTGCCAGCAGTCTCAGGGTCGGCGCTAACTATGGCTACACCTTC

v_gene: TRBV7-3
d_gene: TRBD2
abundance: NA
j_gene: TRBJ2-5
CDR3aa: CASSLIAGGETQYF
CDR3nt: TGTGCCAGCAGCTTAATAGCGGGGGGGGAGACCCAGTACTTC

v_gene: TRBV28
d_gene: TRBD2
abundance: NA
j_gene: TRBJ2-1
CDR3aa: CASSLGGREVHEQFF
CDR3nt: TGTGCCAGCAGTTTAGGCGGGAGGGAGGTTCATGAGCAGTTCTTC

v_gene: TRBV4-1
d_gene: TRBD1
abundance: NA
j_gene: TRBJ1-4
CDR3aa: CASSQAFTRTGVFYEKLFF
CDR3nt: TGCGCCAGCAGCCAAGCTTTCACGAGGACAGGGGTGTTTTATGAAAAACTGTTTTTT

v_gene: TRBV6-5
d_gene: TRBD1
abundance: NA
j_gene: TRBJ1-2
CDR3aa: CASSEDRGHGYTF
CDR3nt: TGTGCCAGCAGTGAGGACAGGGGCCATGGCTACACCTTC

v_gene: TRBV27
d_gene: NA
abundance: NA
j_gene: TRBJ1-2
CDR3aa: CASSPNSGNYGYTF
CDR3nt: TGTGCCAGCAGTCCAAACAGCGGGAACTATGGCTACACCTTC

v_gene: TRBV5-4
d_gene: TRBD1
abundance: NA
j_gene: TRBJ2-7
CDR3aa: CASSIRDRNYEQYF
CDR3nt: TGTGCCAGCAGCATCCGGGACAGAAACTACGAGCAGTACTTC

v_gene: TRBV28
d_gene: TRBD1
abundance: NA
j_gene: TRBJ2-1
CDR3aa: CASSPGTGDYNEQFF
CDR3nt: TGTGCCAGCAGTCCCGGGACAGGGGACTACAATGAGCAGTTCTTC

v_gene: TRBV10-3
d_gene: TRBD1
abundance: NA
j_gene: TRBJ2-1
CDR3aa: CAIRRGQGSSNEQFF
CDR3nt: TGTGCCATCAGGAGGGGACAGGGATCGTCCAATGAGCAGTTCTTC

v_gene: TRBV28
d_gene: NA
abundance: NA
j_gene: TRBJ2-2
CDR3aa: CASSLRFPSTGELFF
CDR3nt: TGTGCCAGCAGTTTAAGGTTCCCTAGCACCGGGGAGCTGTTTTTT

v_gene: TRBV15
d_gene: NA
abundance: NA
j_gene: TRBJ1-2
CDR3aa: CATSAIQVFYGYTF
CDR3nt: TGTGCCACCAGCGCGATACAGGTTTTCTATGGCTACACCTTC

v_gene: TRBV14
d_gene: NA
abundance: NA
j_gene: TRBJ2-7
CDR3aa: CASSQGRLRGYEQYF
CDR3nt: TGTGCCAGCAGCCAAGGTCGCCTCCGGGGGTACGAGCAGTACTTC

v_gene: TRBV29-1
d_gene: TRBD1
abundance: NA
j_gene: TRBJ1-2
CDR3aa: CSVELGQGSFDGYTF
CDR3nt: TGCAGCGTCGAGCTTGGACAGGGTTCTTTCGATGGCTACACCTTC